The rows below give T cell receptor beta chains drawn from one sample of a study of identical twins. TCRdb itself ran the 5' RACE reads through MiXCR, one entry per CDR3 protein. The table records about 150,000 distinct CDR3 sequences, around 3.4% of them present only once. Sequenced sample: memory T cells sorted from blood. Source of these receptors: a man aged 18 to 29 in good health. The conserved cysteine and the conserved F or W are not part of the CDR3 here. Each record gives: D gene, V gene, J gene, clone size, CDR3 protein. A D gene is named only where the DNA matches it firmly. Clone size is stated in some rows and not others, as once, few, many or a class when expanded.

TRBD1	TRBV5-1	TRBJ1-1	many	ASSWGQGNFIAEAF
TRBD1	TRBV3-1	TRBJ2-7	few	ASSPYQTGGEQY
TRBD2	TRBV19	TRBJ2-5	.	ASSPGLAGEQETQY
TRBD2	TRBV6-2/TRBV6-3	TRBJ2-1	few	ASRTGLAGGVNYNEQF
.	TRBV5-1	TRBJ2-3	many	ASSLDPTDTQY
TRBD2	TRBV7-3	TRBJ2-3	many	ASSSRASGRDTQY
.	TRBV7-2	TRBJ2-2	many	ASSQSAPRTGELF
.	TRBV7-8	TRBJ1-1	.	ASSLSRVAGAF
.	TRBV7-6	TRBJ1-6	.	ASSLDGQNSPLH
TRBD2	TRBV20-1	TRBJ2-1	many	SASSTSGRGFEQF
.	TRBV10-3	TRBJ1-1	many	AISGMGGTEAF
.	TRBV6-1	TRBJ2-5	many	ASRGSRGTQETQY
.	TRBV3-1	TRBJ2-3	many	ASSQQLRADTDTQY
TRBD1	TRBV24-1	TRBJ2-3	many	ATSGAQGTNTDTQY
.	TRBV5-6	TRBJ1-2	many	ASSPGIFVNYGYT
TRBD1	TRBV19	TRBJ2-5	many	ASSIKGAPGETQY
TRBD1	TRBV20-1	TRBJ2-1	many	SAGLQGNEQF
TRBD2	TRBV29-1	TRBJ2-3	many	SESGTSGRATDTQY
TRBD2	TRBV10-3	TRBJ2-1	few	AISDRGRGTNEQF
.	TRBV20-1	TRBJ2-2	many	SARTTLPGELF
.	TRBV7-2	TRBJ1-5	.	ASSFGATKHQPQH
.	TRBV14	TRBJ1-2	many	ASSPDAAAGYT
.	TRBV29-1	TRBJ1-1	many	SVEDRGTEAF
.	TRBV20-1	TRBJ2-2	many	SAREQGGLNTGELF
.	TRBV4-1	TRBJ1-5	many	ASSLQGLNQPQH
.	TRBV20-1	TRBJ2-2	few	SARFPNTGELF
.	TRBV9	TRBJ2-2	many	ASSLSNGNTGELF
.	TRBV14	TRBJ2-6	.	ASSQQTTGANVLT
.	TRBV7-2	TRBJ2-7	many	ASSLDGSPYEQY
.	TRBV19	TRBJ2-5	few	ASSMRGTQGETQY
.	TRBV6-1	TRBJ1-1	many	ASSDSRIEAF
.	TRBV7-2	TRBJ2-1	few	ASSLRAGSGNEQF
.	TRBV20-1	TRBJ2-2	many	SARSPIATGELF
.	TRBV28	TRBJ1-2	many	ASSPRWYGGYT
.	TRBV7-6	TRBJ2-4	.	ASSGYKKNIQY
TRBD1	TRBV28	TRBJ1-5	many	ASSRDRINQPQH
.	TRBV20-1	TRBJ1-1	many	SAKRAENTEAF
.	TRBV4-3	TRBJ2-1	many	ASSPFIESEQF
.	TRBV12-3/TRBV12-4	TRBJ2-6	many	ASSPGTTKAGANVLT
TRBD1	TRBV9	TRBJ2-7	many	ASSVRDRQGEQY
.	TRBV7-2	TRBJ2-5	few	ASHKRGETQY
.	TRBV19	TRBJ1-6	many	ASSRGLNSPLH
TRBD2	TRBV30	TRBJ2-7	many	AWSFSGSYEQY
TRBD1	TRBV20-1	TRBJ1-5	few	SARKQGGQPQH
TRBD1	TRBV6-1	TRBJ1-2	many	ASRAQGDYGYT
TRBD1	TRBV12-3/TRBV12-4	TRBJ2-3	many	ASRSDRGADTQY
.	TRBV5-1	TRBJ1-1	many	ASSLENRDFGAF
TRBD2	TRBV7-2	TRBJ2-1	many	ASSLPAGHNEQF
.	TRBV12-3/TRBV12-4	TRBJ1-3	many	ASSLQGALSGNTIY
.	TRBV29-1	TRBJ1-2	many	SVGAAYGYT